Detailed here is one TCR beta chain. Donors were ostensibly healthy at sampling, although undocumented immune exposures were probable. The PCR employed 60 Vbeta primers together with 13 Jbeta primers. Clones were sequenced by immunoSEQ multiplex PCR, and TCRdb holds only the in-frame ones, with some missing. The data hold roughly 150,000 clones, with roughly three quarters observed a single time. V was trimmed by 5 bases and J by 8 bases, leaving 9 bases between them. The CDR3 length is 12 residues. Germline V gene data show CDR1 as MDHEN and CDR2 as SYDVKM. The data were taken from a study of cytomegalovirus exposure and HLA in healthy donors.

Sequencing input: PBMCs. This receptor was taken from a male donor in good health and CMV-seronegative. The J gene is TRBJ1-4, the V gene TRBV28; D is unclear. The CDR3: CASSPYREKLFF. The CDR3 DNA is TGTGCCAGCAGTCCTTACAGAGAAAAACTGTTTTTT.